These T cell receptor beta chains were read from a single sample in a study of blood T cell repertoires in COVID-19. The repertoire was sequenced with immunoSEQ multiplex PCR; TCRdb's copy has only in-frame clones and lacks some. The table lists about 320,000 clones, about 86% of them singletons. Input material: peripheral blood. The receptors originated from a woman aged 45-59 years with acute or convalescent COVID-19. Each CDR3 is given with its conserved first and last residue. A D gene is named only where the DNA matches it firmly. The size field is filled for only some rows; it gives once, few, many or a size class.

V gene,clone size,J gene,D gene,CDR3 protein,CDR3 DNA
TRBV6-6,.,TRBJ1-1,.,CASRWPYGAGTEAFF,TGTGCCAGCAGATGGCCGTATGGGGCCGGGACTGAAGCTTTCTTT
TRBV5-1,.,TRBJ1-1,.,CASSWTEDTEAFF,TGCGCCAGCAGCTGGACAGAAGACACTGAAGCTTTCTTT
TRBV3-1/TRBV3-2,.,TRBJ1-3,TRBD1,CASSRDRNTIYF,TGTGCCAGCAGCAGGGACAGGAACACCATATATTTT
TRBV7-2,.,TRBJ2-1,TRBD1,CASSFTGGGEQFF,TGTGCCAGCAGCTTTACAGGGGGTGGTGAGCAGTTCTTC
TRBV20-1,.,TRBJ1-2,TRBD1,CSADNGQGSTF,TGCAGTGCTGATAATGGACAGGGATCCACCTTC
TRBV4-1,once,TRBJ2-5,TRBD1,CASSPGQGYETQYF,TGCGCCAGCAGCCCCGGACAGGGTTACGAGACCCAGTACTTC
TRBV18,.,TRBJ2-1,TRBD2,CASSPLAGEGEQFF,TGTGCCAGCTCACCACTAGCGGGAGAGGGGGAGCAGTTCTTC
TRBV7-2,.,TRBJ2-1,.,CASSLNRGSYNEQFF,TGTGCCAGCAGCCTAAATCGGGGCTCCTACAATGAGCAGTTCTTC
TRBV2,.,TRBJ1-1,.,CASTQTAMNTEAFF,TGTGCCAGCACCCAGACAGCCATGAACACTGAAGCTTTCTTT
TRBV11-2,few,TRBJ2-7,TRBD1,CASSSGTAVYEQYF,TGTGCCAGCAGCTCCGGGACAGCGGTCTACGAGCAGTACTTC
TRBV6-5,.,TRBJ2-1,TRBD2,CASSQSGGLNNEQFF,TGTGCCAGCAGTCAGAGCGGGGGGCTTAACAATGAGCAGTTCTTC
TRBV30,.,TRBJ1-5,.,CAWSIGQSDQPQHF,TGTGCCTGGAGTATTGGGCAGTCTGATCAGCCCCAGCATTTT
TRBV5-1,few,TRBJ2-7,.,CASSYDRQYEQYF,TGCGCCAGCAGCTACGACAGGCAGTACGAGCAGTACTTC
TRBV29-1,.,TRBJ1-2,TRBD1,CSVEADRGRFGYTF,TGCAGCGTTGAGGCCGACAGGGGTAGGTTTGGCTACACCTTC
TRBV19,few,TRBJ2-5,.,CASSIASREKTQYF,TGTGCCAGTAGTATAGCCAGCAGGGAAAAGACCCAGTACTTC
TRBV10-3,.,TRBJ2-6,.,CAISESFGTGKGSLSGANVLTF,TGTGCCATCAGTGAGTCGTTTGGAACAGGGAAAGGCTCTCTCTCTGGGGCCAACGTCCTGACTTTC
TRBV2,.,TRBJ2-6,.,CASRQGMAGANVLTF,TGTGCCAGCAGACAGGGCATGGCTGGGGCCAACGTCCTGACTTTC
TRBV7-9,.,TRBJ1-1,.,CASSLGRGPAFF,TGTGCCAGCAGCTTAGGGCGGGGCCCGGCTTTCTTT
TRBV2,.,TRBJ1-5,.,CASSEGAISNQPQHF,TGTGCCAGCAGTGAAGGGGCTATAAGCAATCAGCCCCAGCATTTT
TRBV4-1,.,TRBJ2-2,TRBD1,CASSQGTGEWAGELFF,TGCGCCAGCAGCCAAGGGACAGGGGAGTGGGCCGGGGAGCTGTTTTTT
TRBV5-1,.,TRBJ2-3,.,CASSFYRVLGDTQYF,TGCGCCAGCAGCTTTTACCGGGTCCTTGGGGATACGCAGTATTTT
TRBV5-1,.,TRBJ1-2,TRBD1,CASSLGTGGYGYTF,TGCGCCAGCAGCTTGGGGACAGGGGGCTATGGCTACACCTTC
TRBV27,.,TRBJ1-5,.,CASSPGTPYSNQPQHF,TGTGCCAGCAGTCCAGGGACACCATATAGCAATCAGCCCCAGCATTTT
TRBV7-2,.,TRBJ2-7,.,CASSLGQGPFYEQYF,TGTGCCAGCAGCTTAGGGCAGGGGCCATTCTACGAGCAGTACTTC
TRBV6-5,.,TRBJ2-3,.,CASSYSVSGDTQYF,TGTGCCAGCAGTTACTCTGTATCAGGGGATACGCAGTATTTT
TRBV4-3,.,TRBJ1-3,.,CASSQGRVGGNTIYF,TGCGCCAGCAGCCAGGGCAGGGTGGGGGGAAACACCATATATTTT
TRBV6-5,.,TRBJ1-1,TRBD1,CASSPGTGGRTEAFF,TGTGCCAGCAGTCCCGGGACAGGGGGGAGGACTGAAGCTTTCTTT
TRBV12-5,.,TRBJ2-5,TRBD1,CASELGQGTFETQYF,TGTGCTAGTGAACTAGGACAGGGGACGTTTGAGACCCAGTACTTC
TRBV20-1,few,TRBJ1-6,.,CSASGAGNSPLHF,TGCAGTGCTAGTGGGGCAGGGAATTCACCCCTCCACTTT
TRBV5-1,few,TRBJ1-4,.,CASTGDIGTPNEKLFF,TGCGCCAGCACCGGGGACATTGGCACCCCTAATGAAAAACTGTTTTTT
TRBV5-1,.,TRBJ2-5,TRBD2,CASSPMSGGRAGETQYF,TGCGCCAGCAGCCCGATGAGTGGCGGGAGGGCCGGGGAGACCCAGTACTTC
TRBV5-4,.,TRBJ2-2,.,CASSLGQKLNTGELFF,TGTGCCAGCAGCTTGGGGCAGAAACTAAACACCGGGGAGCTGTTTTTT
TRBV5-4,few,TRBJ2-7,TRBD1,CASSFDRGLYEQYF,TGTGCCAGCAGTTTTGACAGGGGACTTTACGAGCAGTACTTC
TRBV14,many,TRBJ1-2,.,CASSQGDTNYGYTF,TGTGCCAGCAGCCAAGGAGACACTAACTATGGCTACACCTTC
TRBV11-2,.,TRBJ2-5,.,CASSLRTVGSETQYF,TGTGCCAGCAGCCTCCGGACAGTCGGCTCAGAGACCCAGTACTTC
TRBV19,.,TRBJ1-1,.,CASSLFSRTDTEAFF,TGTGCCAGTAGTCTCTTCTCTCGGACAGACACTGAAGCTTTCTTT
TRBV6-1,.,TRBJ2-3,.,CASSEKSAVTQYF,TGTGCCAGCAGTGAAAAGTCGGCGGTTACGCAGTATTTT
TRBV6-5,.,TRBJ1-2,.,CASSLSPNYGYTF,TGTGCCAGCAGTTTGAGCCCTAACTATGGCTACACCTTC
TRBV9,.,TRBJ2-5,.,CASSGPGTKETQYF,TGTGCCAGCAGCGGCCCCGGGACAAAAGAGACCCAGTACTTC
TRBV7-3,.,TRBJ1-1,.,CASSDDRNTEAFF,TGTGCCAGCAGCGACGACAGAAACACTGAAGCTTTCTTT
TRBV28,.,TRBJ1-2,.,CASSLRGYRGGRTYGYTF,TGTGCCAGCAGTTTAAGGGGCTACCGAGGTGGGAGGACGTATGGCTACACCTTC
TRBV4-1,.,TRBJ2-3,TRBD2,CASSQDLERGDTQYF,TGCGCCAGCAGCCAAGACCTAGAGCGGGGAGATACGCAGTATTTT
TRBV6-5,.,TRBJ1-1,.,CASQPLGGEAFF,TGTGCCAGCCAACCCCTAGGGGGAGAAGCTTTCTTT
TRBV28,few,TRBJ2-5,TRBD1,CASSSFPPDRSQETQYF,TGTGCCAGCAGTTCCTTCCCCCCGGACAGGTCCCAAGAGACCCAGTACTTC
TRBV6-5,.,TRBJ1-2,.,CASSYNGGGKGNGYTF,TGTGCCAGCAGTTACAATGGCGGGGGGAAAGGAAATGGCTACACCTTC